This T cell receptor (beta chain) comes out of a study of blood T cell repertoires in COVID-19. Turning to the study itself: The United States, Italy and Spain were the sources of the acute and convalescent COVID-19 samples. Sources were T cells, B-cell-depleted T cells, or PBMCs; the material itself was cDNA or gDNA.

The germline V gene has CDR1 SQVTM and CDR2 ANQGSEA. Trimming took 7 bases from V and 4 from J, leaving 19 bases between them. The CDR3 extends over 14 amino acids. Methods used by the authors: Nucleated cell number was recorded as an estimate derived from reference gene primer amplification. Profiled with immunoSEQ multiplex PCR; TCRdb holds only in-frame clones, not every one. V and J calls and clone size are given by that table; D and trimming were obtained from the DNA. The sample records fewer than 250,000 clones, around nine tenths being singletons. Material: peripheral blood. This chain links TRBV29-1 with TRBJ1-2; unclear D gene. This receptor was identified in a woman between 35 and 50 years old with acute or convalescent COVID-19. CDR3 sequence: CSADISRRAYGYTF. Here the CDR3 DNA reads TGCAGCGCCGATATATCAAGGAGGGCCTATGGCTACACCTTC.